Detailed here is one TCR beta chain. What it recognizes is unknown. Each sample contributed 96,000 or so TCR templates to the assay. Data came from immunoSEQ multiplex PCR; TCRdb stores just in-frame clones and leaves some out. Here the sample spans approximately 91,000 clones, approximately 95% being singletons. This sample was included in a study of siplizumab effects on memory and regulatory T cells. This CDR3 is 15 amino acids long. V shed 7 bases and J 1 base; nucleotides not matched to a gene: 10. From germline, CDR1 is SGHDT and CDR2 YYEEEE. The study's findings and limits: Researchers could not give a naive or memory phenotype to roughly 75-95% of proliferating CD4+ or CD8+ clones. Researchers did not confirm the suppressive function of proliferating Tregs from siplizumab cultures.

The clonotype originates from a human donor in good health. The chain couples TRBV5-6 to TRBJ2-7; 8 nucleotides match TRBD2. Sequencing was done on a sample of CD8+ T cells sorted from blood. Here the CDR3 reads CASAGLRGDSYEQYF. The CDR3 DNA follows: TGTGCCAGCGCCGGCCTGCGGGGGGATTCCTACGAGCAGTACTTC. Drawing the rest from reference TRBV5-6 and TRBJ2-7, the complete variable domain is DAGVTQSPTHLIKTRGQQVTLRCSPKSGHDTVSWYQQALGQGPQFIFQYYEEEERQRGNFPDRFSGHQFPNYSSELNVNALLLGDSALYLCASAGLRGDSYEQYFGPGTRLTVT.